One sample yielded the 7 T cell receptor beta chains listed below, sequenced in a study of blood T cell repertoires in COVID-19. The table came from immunoSEQ multiplex PCR; TCRdb's copy has only in-frame clones and leaves some out. The data contain 100,000 to 150,000 clones, 70% to 85% of them singletons. Specimen: peripheral blood. The receptor source for this set is a middle-aged man with acute or convalescent COVID-19.

This clone was picked up one time. The rearrangement links TRBV28 to TRBJ2-3, with TRBD2 matching over 7 bases. Losses at the gene ends were 7 bases for V and 2 bases for J; bases not matched to a gene: 6. Germline V gives CDR1 MDHEN, CDR2 SYDVKM. This CDR3 has 14 residues. The CDR3 protein is CASNMGGFTDTQYF. CDR3 bases: TGTGCCAGCAACATGGGGGGGTTCACAGATACGCAGTATTTT.

The chain combines TRBV10-3 with TRBJ1-4; D may be TRBD1 (5 bases). The CDR3 extends over 13 amino acids. CDR1 is ENHRY and CDR2 is SYGVKD in the germline V gene. The V end lost 2 bases, the J end lost 8 bases, and 9 bases lay between the germline ends. The CDR3 region is CAISEGGVEKLFF. Written as DNA, the CDR3 is TGTGCCATCAGTGAGGGGGGGGTAGAAAAACTGTTTTTT.

The chain uses TRBV27 and TRBJ2-7; D is possibly TRBD1 (7 bases). Between the trimmed V and J ends, which lost 6 bases and 6 bases, there was a span of 24 bases. Germline loops: CDR1 MNHEY, CDR2 SMNVEV (reference sequence). The CDR3 covers 16 residues. CDR3 protein: CASSSPAGQGVGEQYF. The DNA for the CDR3 is TGTGCCAGCAGCTCCCCGGCGGGGCAGGGGGTCGGCGAGCAGTACTTC.

The chain employs TRBV27 and TRBJ1-5; 12 bases are shared with TRBD1. Germline CDR1 and CDR2: MNHEY and SMNVEV (reference sequence). The V segment lost 8 bases and the J segment 2 bases; nucleotides outside the gene matches: 1. This CDR3 contains 14 residues. The chain's CDR3 is CASGTGGGNQPQHF. The CDR3 DNA is TGTGCCAGCGGGACAGGGGGCGGCAATCAGCCCCAGCATTTT.

This sequence joins TRBV4-1 and TRBJ1-2, with a tentative D call TRBD1 (5 bases). V lost 1 base and J lost 4, with 10 bases in between. There are 14 residues in the CDR3. Germline CDR1 and CDR2: MGHRA and YSYEKL. CDR3 sequence: CASSQAGNVYGYTF. In DNA, the CDR3 is TGCGCCAGCAGCCAAGCAGGGAATGTCTATGGCTACACCTTC.

The chain links TRBV30 to TRBJ1-2; D unresolved. The CDR3 covers 14 residues. The V gene's germline CDR1 is GTSNPN and CDR2 SVGIG (reference sequence). V dropped 0 bases and J dropped 4 bases, with 12 bases sitting between them. The CDR3 region is CAWSVAASSYGYTF. In DNA, the CDR3 is TGTGCCTGGAGTGTAGCAGCTAGCTCCTATGGCTACACCTTC.

Comments on this clone: This sequence may be a read error, since a much larger clone differs from it by one base. This same CDR3 is encoded by further DNA sequences in the sample. The chain combines TRBV19 with TRBJ1-4, with TRBD1 matching over 7 bases. The germline gives CDR1 LNHDA, CDR2 SQIVND (reference sequence). V was pared by 5 bases and J by 0 bases, with 3 bases of the junction left unmatched. This CDR3 comprises 15 residues. CDR3 region: CASSPGTATNEKLFF. CDR3 nucleotide sequence: TGTGCCAGTAGTCCCGGGACAGCAACTAATGAAAAACTGTTTTTT. Full variable domain (rest looked up from reference TRBV19 and TRBJ1-4): DGGITQSPKYLFRKEGQNVTLSCEQNLNHDAMYWYRQDPGQGLRLIYYSQIVNDFQKGDIAEGYSVSREKKESFPLTVTSAQKNPTAFYLCASSPGTATNEKLFFGSGTQLSVL.